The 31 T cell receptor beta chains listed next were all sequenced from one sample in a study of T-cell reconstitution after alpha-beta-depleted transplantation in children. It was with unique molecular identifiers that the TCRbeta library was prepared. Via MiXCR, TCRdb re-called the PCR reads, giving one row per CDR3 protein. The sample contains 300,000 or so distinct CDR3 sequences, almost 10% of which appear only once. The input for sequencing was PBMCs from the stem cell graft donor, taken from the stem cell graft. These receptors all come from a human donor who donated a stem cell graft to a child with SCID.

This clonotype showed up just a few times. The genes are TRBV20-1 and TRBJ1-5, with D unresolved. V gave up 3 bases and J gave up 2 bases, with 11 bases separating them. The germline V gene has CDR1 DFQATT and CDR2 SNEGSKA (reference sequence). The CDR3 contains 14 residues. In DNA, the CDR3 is TGCAGTGCTAGCGAGGGTTTCGGCAATCAGCCCCAGCATTTT. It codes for CSASEGFGNQPQHF.

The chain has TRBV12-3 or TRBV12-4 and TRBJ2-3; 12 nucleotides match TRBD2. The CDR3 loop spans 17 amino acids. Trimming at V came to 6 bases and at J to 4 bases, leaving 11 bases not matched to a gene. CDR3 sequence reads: CASSPQALAGGPDTQYF. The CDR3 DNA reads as TGTGCCAGCAGCCCCCAGGCGCTAGCGGGGGGGCCAGATACGCAGTATTTT.

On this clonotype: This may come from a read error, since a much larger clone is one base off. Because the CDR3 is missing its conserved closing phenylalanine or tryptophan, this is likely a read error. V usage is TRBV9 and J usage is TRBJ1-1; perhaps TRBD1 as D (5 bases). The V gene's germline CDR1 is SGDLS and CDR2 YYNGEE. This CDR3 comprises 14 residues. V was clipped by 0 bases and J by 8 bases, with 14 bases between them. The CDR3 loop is CASSVGGTASEAFL. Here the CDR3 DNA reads TGTGCCAGCAGCGTAGGTGGGACGGCTTCCGAAGCTTTCCTT.

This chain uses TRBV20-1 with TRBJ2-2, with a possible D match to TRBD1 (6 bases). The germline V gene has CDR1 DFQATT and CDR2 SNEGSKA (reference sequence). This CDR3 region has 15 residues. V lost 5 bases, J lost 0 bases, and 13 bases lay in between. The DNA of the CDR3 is TGCAGTGCTCCTTGGGACATAGCGAACACCGGGGAGCTGTTTTTT. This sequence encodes CSAPWDIANTGELFF.

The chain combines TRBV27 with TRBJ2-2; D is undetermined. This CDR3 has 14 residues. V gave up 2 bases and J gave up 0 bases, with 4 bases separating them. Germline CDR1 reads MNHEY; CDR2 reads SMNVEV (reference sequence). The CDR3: CASSLLSNTGELFF. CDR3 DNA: TGTGCCAGCAGTTTACTATCGAACACCGGGGAGCTGTTTTTT.

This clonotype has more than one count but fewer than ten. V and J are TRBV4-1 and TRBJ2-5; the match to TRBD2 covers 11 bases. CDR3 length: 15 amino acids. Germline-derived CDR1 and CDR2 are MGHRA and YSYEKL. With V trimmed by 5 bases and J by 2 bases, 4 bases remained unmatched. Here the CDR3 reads CASSWRLAGQETQYF. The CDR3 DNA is TGCGCCAGCAGCTGGAGACTAGCGGGGCAAGAGACCCAGTACTTC.

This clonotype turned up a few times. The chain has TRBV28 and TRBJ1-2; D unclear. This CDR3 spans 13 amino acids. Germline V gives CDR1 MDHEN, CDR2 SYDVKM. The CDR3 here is CAVEFSTDYGYTF. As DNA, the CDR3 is TGTGCGGTGGAATTTTCCACGGACTATGGCTACACCTTC.

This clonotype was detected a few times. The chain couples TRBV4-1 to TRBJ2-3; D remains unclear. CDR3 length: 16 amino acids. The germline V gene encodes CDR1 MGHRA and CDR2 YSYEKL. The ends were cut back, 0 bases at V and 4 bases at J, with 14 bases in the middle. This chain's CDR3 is CASSQDGSVRADTQYF. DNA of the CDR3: TGCGCCAGCAGCCAAGATGGGTCGGTCCGGGCAGATACGCAGTATTTT.

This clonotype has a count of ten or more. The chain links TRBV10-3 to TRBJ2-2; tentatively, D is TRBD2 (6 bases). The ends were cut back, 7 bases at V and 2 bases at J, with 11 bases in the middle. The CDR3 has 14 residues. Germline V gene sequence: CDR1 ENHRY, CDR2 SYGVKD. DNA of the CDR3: TGTGCCATCATGGCGGGGCTTAACACCGGGGAGCTGTTTTTT. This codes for CAIMAGLNTGELFF.

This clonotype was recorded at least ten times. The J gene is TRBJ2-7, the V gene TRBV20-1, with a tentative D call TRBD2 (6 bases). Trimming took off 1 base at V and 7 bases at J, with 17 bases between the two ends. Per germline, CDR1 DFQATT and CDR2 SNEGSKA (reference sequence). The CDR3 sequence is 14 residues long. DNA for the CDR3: TGCAGTGCTAGAGTGGGGGGTTCGGCGGGGGAGCAGTACTTC. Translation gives CSARVGGSAGEQYF.

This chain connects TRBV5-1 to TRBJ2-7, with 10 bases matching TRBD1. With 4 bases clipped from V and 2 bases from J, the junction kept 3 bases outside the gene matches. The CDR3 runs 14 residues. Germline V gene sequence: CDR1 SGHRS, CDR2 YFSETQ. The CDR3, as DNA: TGCGCCAGCAGCAATGACAGGGGGCCCTACGAGCAGTACTTC. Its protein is CASSNDRGPYEQYF.

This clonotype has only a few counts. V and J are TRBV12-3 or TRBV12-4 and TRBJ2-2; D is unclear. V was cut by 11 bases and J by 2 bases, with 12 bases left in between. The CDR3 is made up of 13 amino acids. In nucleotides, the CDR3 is TGTGCCGACCGCCCTTATAACACCGGGGAGCTGTTTTTT. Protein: CADRPYNTGELFF.

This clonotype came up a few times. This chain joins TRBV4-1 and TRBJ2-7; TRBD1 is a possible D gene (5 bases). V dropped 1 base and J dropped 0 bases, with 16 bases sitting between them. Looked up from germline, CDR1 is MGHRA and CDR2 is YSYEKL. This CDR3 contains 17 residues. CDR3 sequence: CASSQVISAGFSYEQYF. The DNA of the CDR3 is TGCGCCAGCAGCCAAGTAATATCCGCAGGGTTCTCCTACGAGCAGTACTTC.

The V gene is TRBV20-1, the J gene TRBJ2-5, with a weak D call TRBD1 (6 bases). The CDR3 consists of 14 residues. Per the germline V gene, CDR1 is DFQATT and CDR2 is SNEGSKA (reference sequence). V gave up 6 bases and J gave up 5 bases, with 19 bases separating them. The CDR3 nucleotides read TGCAGTGCCCCCCCAGGACAGTCCACCGAGACCCAGTACTTC. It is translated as CSAPPGQSTETQYF.

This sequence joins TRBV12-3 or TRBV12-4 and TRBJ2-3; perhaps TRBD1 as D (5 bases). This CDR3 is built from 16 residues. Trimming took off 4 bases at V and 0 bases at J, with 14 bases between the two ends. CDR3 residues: CASSYGHTGSTDTQYF. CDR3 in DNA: TGTGCCAGCAGTTATGGACATACTGGGAGCACAGATACGCAGTATTTT.

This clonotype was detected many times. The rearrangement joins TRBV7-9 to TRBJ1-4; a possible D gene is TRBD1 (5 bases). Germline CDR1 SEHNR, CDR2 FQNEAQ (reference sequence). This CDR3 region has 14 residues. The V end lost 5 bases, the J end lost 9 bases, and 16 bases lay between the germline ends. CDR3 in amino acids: CASSPGTSEKKLFF. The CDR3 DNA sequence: TGTGCCAGCAGCCCTGGGACCTCAGAGAAAAAACTGTTTTTT.

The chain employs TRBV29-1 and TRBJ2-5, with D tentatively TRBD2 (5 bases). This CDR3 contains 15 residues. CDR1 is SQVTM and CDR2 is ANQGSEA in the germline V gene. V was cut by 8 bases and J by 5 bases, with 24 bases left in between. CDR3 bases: TGCAGCTCTGGGGAGCCGGGGAGCCTAATCGAGACCCAGTACTTC. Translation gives CSSGEPGSLIETQYF.

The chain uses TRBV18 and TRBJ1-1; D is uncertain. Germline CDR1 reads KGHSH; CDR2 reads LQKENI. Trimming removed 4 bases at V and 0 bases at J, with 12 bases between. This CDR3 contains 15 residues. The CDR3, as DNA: TGTGCCAGCTCACAACCAGGAGGTCTGAACACTGAAGCTTTCTTT. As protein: CASSQPGGLNTEAFF.

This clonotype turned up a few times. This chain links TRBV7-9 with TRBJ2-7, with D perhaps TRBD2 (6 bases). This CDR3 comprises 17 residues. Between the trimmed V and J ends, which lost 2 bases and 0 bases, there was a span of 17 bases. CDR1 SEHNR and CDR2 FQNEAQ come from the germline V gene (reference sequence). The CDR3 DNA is TGTGCCAGCAGCTTATCGTCCTCAGGAGGGATCTCCTACGAGCAGTACTTC. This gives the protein CASSLSSSGGISYEQYF.

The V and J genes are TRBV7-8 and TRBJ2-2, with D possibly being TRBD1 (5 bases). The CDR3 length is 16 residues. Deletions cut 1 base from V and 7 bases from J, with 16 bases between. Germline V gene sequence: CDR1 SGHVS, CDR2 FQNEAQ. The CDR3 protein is CASSLGPQGVSGELFF. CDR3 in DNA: TGTGCCAGCAGCTTAGGGCCGCAGGGTGTGAGCGGGGAGCTGTTTTTT.

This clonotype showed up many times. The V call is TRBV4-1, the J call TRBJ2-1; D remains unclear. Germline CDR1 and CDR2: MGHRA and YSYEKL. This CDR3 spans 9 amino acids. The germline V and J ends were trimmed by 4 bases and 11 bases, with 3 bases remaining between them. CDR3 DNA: TGCGCCAGCAGCCGAAAGCAGTTCTTC. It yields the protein CASSRKQFF.

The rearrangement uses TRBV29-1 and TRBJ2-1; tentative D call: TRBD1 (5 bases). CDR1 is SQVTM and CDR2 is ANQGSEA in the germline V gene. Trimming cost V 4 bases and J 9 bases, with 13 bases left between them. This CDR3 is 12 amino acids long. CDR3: CSVVRASSEQFF. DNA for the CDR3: TGCAGCGTTGTCAGGGCGAGTAGTGAGCAGTTCTTC.

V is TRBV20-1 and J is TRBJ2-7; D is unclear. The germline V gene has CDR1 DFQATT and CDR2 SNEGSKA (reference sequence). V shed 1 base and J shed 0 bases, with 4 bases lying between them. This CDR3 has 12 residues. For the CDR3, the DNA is TGCAGTGCTAGAGGGGACTCCTACGAGCAGTACTTC. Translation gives CSARGDSYEQYF.

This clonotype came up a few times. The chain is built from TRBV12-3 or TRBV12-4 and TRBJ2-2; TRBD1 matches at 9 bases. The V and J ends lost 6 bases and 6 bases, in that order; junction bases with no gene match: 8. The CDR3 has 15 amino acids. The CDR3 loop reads CASRPGTGYPGELFF. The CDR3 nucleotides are TGTGCCAGCAGACCCGGGACAGGGTACCCCGGGGAGCTGTTTTTT.

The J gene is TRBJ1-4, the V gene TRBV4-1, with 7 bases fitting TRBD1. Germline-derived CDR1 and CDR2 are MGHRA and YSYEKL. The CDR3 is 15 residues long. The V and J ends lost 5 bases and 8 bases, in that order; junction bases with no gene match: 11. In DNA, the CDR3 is TGCGCCAGCAGCTCAGATGACAGGGTCCGGGAAAAACTGTTTTTT. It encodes CASSSDDRVREKLFF.

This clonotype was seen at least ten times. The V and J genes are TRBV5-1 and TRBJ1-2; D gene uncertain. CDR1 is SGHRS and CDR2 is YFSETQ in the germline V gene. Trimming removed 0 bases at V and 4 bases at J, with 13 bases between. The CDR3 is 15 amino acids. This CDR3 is CASSLEASFSYGYTF. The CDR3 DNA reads TGCGCCAGCAGCTTGGAGGCCAGCTTTTCCTATGGCTACACCTTC. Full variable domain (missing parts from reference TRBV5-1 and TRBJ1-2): KAGVTQTPRYLIKTRGQQVTLSCSPISGHRSVSWYQQTPGQGLQFLFEYFSETQRNKGNFPGRFSGRQFSNSRSEMNVSTLELGDSALYLCASSLEASFSYGYTFGSGTRLTVV.

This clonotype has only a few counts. The chain's CDR3 is CSARVTGGNQPQHF. For the CDR3, the DNA is TGCAGTGCTAGAGTCACAGGAGGCAATCAGCCCCAGCATTTT. V and J are TRBV20-1 and TRBJ1-5, with D maybe TRBD1 (5 bases). This CDR3 region has 14 residues. V was trimmed by 1 base and J by 2 bases, leaving 9 bases between them. CDR1 and CDR2 (germline): DFQATT, SNEGSKA (reference sequence).

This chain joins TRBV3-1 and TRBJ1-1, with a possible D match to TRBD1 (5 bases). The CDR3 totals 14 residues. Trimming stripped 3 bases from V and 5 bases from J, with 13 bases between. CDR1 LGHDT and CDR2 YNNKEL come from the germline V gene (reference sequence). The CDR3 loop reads CASSQELRGTEAFF. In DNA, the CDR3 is TGTGCCAGCAGCCAGGAATTGAGGGGAACTGAAGCTTTCTTT. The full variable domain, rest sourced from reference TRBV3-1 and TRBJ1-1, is DTAVSQTPKYLVTQMGNDKSIKCEQNLGHDTMYWYKQDSKKFLKIMFSYNNKELIINETVPNRFSPKSPDKAHLNLHINSLELGDSAVYFCASSQELRGTEAFFGQGTRLTVV.

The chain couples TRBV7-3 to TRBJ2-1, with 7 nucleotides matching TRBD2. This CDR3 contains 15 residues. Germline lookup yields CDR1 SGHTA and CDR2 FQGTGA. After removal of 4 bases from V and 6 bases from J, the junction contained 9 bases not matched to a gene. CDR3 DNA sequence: TGTGCCAGCAGCTCGGGAGGACTAGTGGGCAATGAGCAGTTCTTC. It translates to CASSSGGLVGNEQFF.

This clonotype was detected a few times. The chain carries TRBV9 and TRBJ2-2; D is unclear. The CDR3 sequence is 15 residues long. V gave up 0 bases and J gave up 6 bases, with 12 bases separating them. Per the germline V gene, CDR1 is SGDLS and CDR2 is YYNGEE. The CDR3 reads CASSVAAGAPGELFF. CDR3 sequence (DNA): TGTGCCAGCAGCGTAGCCGCAGGCGCCCCCGGGGAGCTGTTTTTT.

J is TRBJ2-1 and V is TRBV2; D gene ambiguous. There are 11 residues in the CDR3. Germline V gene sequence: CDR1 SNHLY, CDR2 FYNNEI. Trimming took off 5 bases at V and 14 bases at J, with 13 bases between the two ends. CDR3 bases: TGTGCCAGCAGTTCTGGGGTCCCTAAGTTCTTC. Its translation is CASSSGVPKFF.